The 4 T cell receptor beta chains listed next were all sequenced from one sample in a study of CD8 T cells in ankylosing spondylitis. TCRdb re-analysed the 5' RACE reads in MiXCR, keeping a single row per CDR3 protein. The table has about 100,000 distinct CDR3 sequences, nearly 25% seen once. The sample comprised synovial fluid, either unsorted or a sorted T cell fraction (not recorded which). The receptors shown here come from a male donor with ankylosing spondylitis.

This chain connects TRBV5-6 to TRBJ1-2, with a weak D call TRBD1 (6 bases). The V and J ends lost 2 bases and 13 bases respectively, with 18 bases between them. The germline V gene has CDR1 SGHDT and CDR2 YYEEEE. This CDR3 is 13 amino acids long. The CDR3 loop reads CASSFLDRPSATF. The DNA of the CDR3 is TGTGCCAGCAGCTTCCTCGACAGGCCCTCGGCCACCTTC.

At least ten counts were recorded for this clonotype. The chain employs TRBV7-9 and TRBJ2-2; TRBD1 matches at 9 bases. Looked up from germline, CDR1 is SEHNR and CDR2 is FQNEAQ (reference sequence). With V trimmed by 6 bases and J by 4 bases, 6 bases remained unmatched. This CDR3 contains 15 residues. In nucleotides, the CDR3 is TGTGCCAGCAGATGGACAGGGGCCGCCACCGGGGAGCTGTTTTTT. This translates into CASRWTGAATGELFF.

This clonotype was counted between two and nine times. The chain combines TRBV11-3 with TRBJ2-1; D gene uncertain. Trimming cost V 1 base and J 9 bases, with 10 bases left between them. The CDR3 runs 13 residues. Per germline, CDR1 SGHNT and CDR2 YENEEA. In DNA, the CDR3 is TGTGCCAGCAGCTTAGCAGGTCCCGGTGAGCAGTTCTTC. Protein sequence: CASSLAGPGEQFF.

This clonotype was seen only a few times. The chain recombines TRBV11-2 with TRBJ2-3, with 9 bases that match TRBD2. This CDR3 spans 16 amino acids. V shed 1 base, J shed 0 bases, and the junction held 2 bases outside the gene matches. Per germline, CDR1 SGHAT and CDR2 FQNNGV. DNA for the CDR3: TGTGCCAGCAGCTTAGGTAGCGGGAGTAGCACAGATACGCAGTATTTT. Its translation: CASSLGSGSSTDTQYF. The entire variable domain, with the rest obtained from reference TRBV11-2 and TRBJ2-3, is as follows: EAGVAQSPRYKIIEKRQSVAFWCNPISGHATLYWYQQILGQGPKLLIQFQNNGVVDDSQLPKDRFSAERLKGVDSTLKIQPAKLEDSAVYLCASSLGSGSSTDTQYFGPGTRLTVL.